One sample yielded the 7 T cell receptor beta chains listed below, sequenced in a study of blood T cells in healthy people across ages (dated by TCRdb to the mid-2010s). The library was prepared using 5' RACE. This sample was sequenced with an Illumina HiSeq 2500. A second PCR of about 6 to 11 cycles was performed with a sample-barcoded 5' primer and a J-beta primer mix. TCRdb trimmed public reads at Q25 via fastp, called clones via MiXCR and kept in-frame beta chains. Rows with a matching CDR3 protein are joined into one entry that keeps the most common DNA and genes. The sample table shows hundreds of thousands of distinct CDR3 sequences, and around 50% are seen once. The ten largest clones take up 13% of the sample. The specimen was blood. These receptor sequences come from a woman aged 80 or over in good health.

Many counts were recorded for this clonotype. This chain connects TRBV29-1 to TRBJ2-7, with TRBD2 as a possible D gene (5 bases). The V gene lost 3 bases and the J gene lost 10 bases, with 25 bases spanning the gap. The germline gives CDR1 SQVTM, CDR2 ANQGSEA. The CDR3 has 15 residues. CDR3 sequence (DNA): TGCAGCGTTGATCTCCTCGAGGGTACGGGGTTGGATCAGTACTTC. It yields the protein CSVDLLEGTGLDQYF.

The J gene is TRBJ2-3, the V gene TRBV12-5; D remains unclear. The germline V gene has CDR1 LGHNT and CDR2 FRNRAP. This CDR3 comprises 13 residues. Trimming left V 1 base short and J 3 bases short, with 5 bases between. The CDR3 DNA is TGTGCTAGTGGTTTGGGCCGTACAGATACGCAGTATTTT. It codes for CASGLGRTDTQYF.

About this clonotype itself: This may arise from a read error, as a much more abundant clone is one base away. This chain links TRBV28 with TRBJ2-7; 9 bases line up with TRBD2. In germline, CDR1 is MDHEN, CDR2 SYDVKM. This CDR3 is built from 15 residues. The J segment lost 7 bases and the V segment lost 3 bases, leaving 10 bases of the junction unmatched. The DNA for the CDR3 is TGTGCCAGCAGTTTGGGCGGGAGGGCCAGGAATGAGCAGTACTTC. Its protein product is CASSLGGRARNEQYF.

In regard to this clonotype: A much more abundant neighbour one base away suggests this may be a read error. The chain employs TRBV3-1 and TRBJ1-2; D is undetermined. With 1 base removed from V and 8 bases from J, the gap between germline ends came to 11 bases. Looked up from germline, CDR1 is LGHDT and CDR2 is YNNKEL (reference sequence). The CDR3 has 13 amino acids. The CDR3 here is CASSQGTPRGYTF. The CDR3 DNA sequence: TGTGCCAGCAGCCAAGGGACCCCGAGGGGCTACACCTTC.

V gene TRBV12-5 combines with J gene TRBJ2-5; D remains ambiguous. Judging by the DNA end, TRBJ2-7 fits better; the J call may be wrong. This CDR3 contains 15 residues. Germline V gene data show CDR1 as LGHNT and CDR2 as FRNRAP. This CDR3 reads CASGWVPWGITEQYF. The DNA of the CDR3 is TGTGCTAGTGGTTGGGTACCTTGGGGAATTACCGAGCAGTACTTC.

Details on this clonotype: This may stem from a read error, because a much larger clone lies one nucleotide away. CDR3 nucleotide sequence: TGCGCCAGCAGCTGGGATCGGCGCTACAATGAGCAGTTCTTC. Amino acid sequence: CASSWDRRYNEQFF. V is TRBV5-1 and J is TRBJ2-1; D gene ambiguous. The CDR3 has 14 amino acids. Germline V gene sequence: CDR1 SGHRS, CDR2 YFSETQ. Trimming cost V 3 bases and J 3 bases, with 10 bases left between them.

This clonotype has just one count. The chain couples TRBV4-2 to TRBJ1-2; a weak D match, TRBD1 (5 bases). The ends were cut back, 0 bases at V and 1 base at J, with 15 bases in the middle. The CDR3 is 17 residues long. CDR1 is LGHNA, CDR2 YNFKEQ, per germline. This CDR3 reads CASSQDRRTIFNYGYTF. Written as DNA, the CDR3 is TGTGCCAGCAGCCAAGATCGGAGGACAATTTTTAACTATGGCTACACCTTC.